The clone carrying this T cell receptor beta chain showed up just a few times. The antigen is unknown. V lost 7 bases, J lost 7 bases, and 2 bases stayed unmatched. There are 14 residues in the CDR3. Germline CDR1 is SGDLS and CDR2 is YYNGEE. This record comes from a study of CD8 T cells in ankylosing spondylitis. The study, taken as a whole, reports: From matched ankylosing spondylitis synovial fluid, disease-linked clones were reportedly recovered at significantly enriched levels.

Generation of TCR beta libraries employed quantitative 5'-RACE incorporating molecular barcodes. TCRdb reprocessed the 5' RACE reads with MiXCR, giving one entry per CDR3 protein. The repertoire consists of about 220,000 distinct CDR3 sequences, with roughly a tenth occurring once and the leading ten covering about 19%. The chain uses TRBV9 and TRBJ2-1; 16 bases match TRBD2. What was sequenced was blood, either unsorted or a sorted T cell fraction (not recorded which). This receptor was identified in a male donor with ankylosing spondylitis or in good health (not recorded which). CDR3 in amino acids: CASGTSGGVNEQFF. CDR3 DNA sequence: TGTGCCAGCGGGACTAGCGGGGGGGTGAATGAGCAGTTCTTC.